Following are 6 T cell receptor beta chains from one sample sequenced in a study of blood T cell repertoires in COVID-19. The protocol was immunoSEQ multiplex PCR, while the TCRdb copy is restricted to in-frame clones and leaves out a portion. The table has 210,000 or so clones, about four fifths seen once. Specimen: peripheral blood. These receptors all stem from an older woman with active or convalescent COVID-19.

V usage is TRBV6-2 or TRBV6-3 and J usage is TRBJ2-3; 11 bases line up with TRBD2. With 5 bases clipped from V and 0 bases from J, the junction kept 1 base outside the gene matches. CDR1 and CDR2 (germline): MNHEY, SVGEGT. This CDR3 has 15 residues. The CDR3 is CASSLAGGSTDTQYF. The CDR3, as DNA: TGTGCCAGCAGTCTAGCGGGAGGCAGCACAGATACGCAGTATTTT.

This clone was detected only once. The rearrangement joins TRBV29-1 to TRBJ2-2; D is uncertain. CDR1 is SQVTM and CDR2 is ANQGSEA in the germline V gene. There are 15 residues in the CDR3. The germline V and J ends were trimmed by 7 bases and 1 base, with 16 bases remaining between them. The CDR3 is CSDGKIPGNTGELFF. In DNA, the CDR3 is TGCAGCGACGGTAAAATACCAGGGAACACCGGGGAGCTGTTTTTT.

The chain recombines TRBV27 with TRBJ2-5; 8 bases agree with TRBD2. The CDR3 covers 16 residues. Germline CDR1 is MNHEY and CDR2 is SMNVEV (reference sequence). The CDR3 sequence is CASRIFSSGSQETQYF. The DNA of the CDR3 is TGTGCGAGCCGGATATTTTCTAGCGGGTCACAAGAGACCCAGTACTTC.

This clone was found many times. This chain joins TRBV15 and TRBJ2-7; 7 positions agree with TRBD2. This CDR3 contains 15 residues. Germline V gene lookup returns CDR1 LNHNV and CDR2 YYDKDF (reference sequence). Germline trimming cut 0 bases from V and 6 bases from J; bases unmatched to any gene: 8. CDR3 nucleotide sequence: TGTGCCACCAGCAGAGATCCCATTAGCGGGCGCGAGCAGTACTTC. Protein product: CATSRDPISGREQYF.

This clone was seen once. V gene TRBV7-9 combines with J gene TRBJ2-7, with TRBD1 identical over 7 bases. The CDR3 covers 14 residues. Germline V lookup: CDR1 SEHNR, CDR2 FQNEAQ (reference sequence). The V and J ends lost 4 bases and 3 bases, in that order; junction bases with no gene match: 6. Here the CDR3 DNA reads TGTGCCAGCAGCTCACCGACAGGGTACTACGAGCAGTACTTC. Translation: CASSSPTGYYEQYF. Using reference TRBV7-9 and TRBJ2-7 for the parts outside the CDR3, the full variable domain is DTGVSQNPRHKITKRGQNVTFRCDPISEHNRLYWYRQTLGQGPEFLTYFQNEAQLEKSRLLSDRFSAERPKGSFSTLEIQRTEQGDSAMYLCASSSPTGYYEQYFGPGTRLTVT.

The V gene is TRBV27, the J gene TRBJ1-1, with D perhaps matching TRBD1 (6 bases). This CDR3 region has 15 residues. Germline V CDR1 and CDR2: MNHEY, SMNVEV (reference sequence). V was trimmed by 0 bases and J by 3 bases, leaving 11 bases between them. CDR3: CASSLSRGRDTEAFF. The CDR3, as DNA: TGTGCCAGCAGTTTATCGAGGGGGAGGGACACTGAAGCTTTCTTT.